This TCR beta chain is from a study of blood T cell repertoires in COVID-19. Study-wide background: Spain, Italy and the United States supplied samples that represented acute and convalescent COVID-19.

Data came from immunoSEQ multiplex PCR; TCRdb stores just in-frame clones and leaves some out. The sample yields 190,000 or so clones, approximately 87% seen once. This clone was counted only a few times. Sequenced: peripheral blood. The receptor comes from a woman between 18 and 29 years old who had recovered from COVID-19.

CDR3 sequence reads: CASSYEQSYEQYF. Written as DNA, the CDR3 is TGTGCCAGCAGTTACGAACAGAGCTACGAGCAGTACTTC. The chain couples TRBV6-2 or TRBV6-3 to TRBJ2-7; D is uncertain. The ends were cut back, 2 bases at V and 3 bases at J, with 8 bases in the middle. Germline CDR1 MNHEY, CDR2 SVGEGT. The CDR3 is made up of 13 amino acids.